One sample yielded the 20 T cell receptor beta chains listed below, sequenced in a study of T cells in Graves' hyperthyroidism and ophthalmopathy. TCR beta CDR3 regions were amplified from RNA transcripts. Initially, a first-round RT-PCR of the TCR CDR3 employed the HTBI primer set. Each CDR3 protein is one row after TCRdb ran MiXCR on the multiplex PCR reads. The data contain approximately 690,000 distinct CDR3 sequences, around 21% of them singletons. Source material: blood. These receptors all stem from a man aged 25-45 years with Graves' ophthalmopathy.

This sequence joins TRBV4-2 and TRBJ2-5; weak D call: TRBD2 (6 bases). Germline V gene data show CDR1 as LGHNA and CDR2 as YNFKEQ. Trimming removed 0 bases at V and 5 bases at J, with 13 bases between. There are 15 residues in the CDR3. CDR3 sequence: CASSQDSGLRETQYF. In DNA form, the CDR3 reads TGTGCCAGCAGCCAAGATTCGGGACTGCGGGAGACCCAGTACTTC.

The J gene is TRBJ2-5, the V gene TRBV6-1, with 7 bases that match TRBD1. The CDR3 totals 14 residues. Trimming removed 2 bases from V and 13 bases from J; junction bases left unmatched: 13. CDR1 and CDR2 from the germline V gene are MNHNS and SASEGT. CDR3 bases: TGTGCCAGCAGTGAAAATTGGACGAGTGACAGGGTGTACTTC. Amino acids: CASSENWTSDRVYF.

This clonotype was seen at least ten times. For the CDR3, the DNA is TGCAGTGCTAGCTACAGGGAGACCCAGTACTTC. It specifies CSASYRETQYF. The V gene is TRBV20-1, the J gene TRBJ2-5; tentative D call: TRBD1 (5 bases). Germline CDR1 DFQATT, CDR2 SNEGSKA (reference sequence). V was trimmed by 3 bases and J by 5 bases, leaving 7 bases between them. The CDR3 consists of 11 residues.

This clonotype was seen repeatedly, ten times or more. This chain connects TRBV11-2 to TRBJ1-1; D gene ambiguous. Germline lookup yields CDR1 SGHAT and CDR2 FQNNGV. The CDR3 loop spans 12 amino acids. Between the trimmed V and J ends, which lost 2 bases and 4 bases, there was a span of 5 bases. CDR3 sequence: CASSLIGTEAFF. The CDR3 DNA reads as TGTGCCAGCAGCTTAATCGGCACTGAAGCTTTCTTT.

The chain carries TRBV4-1 and TRBJ1-5; no definite D call. Germline CDR1 reads MGHRA; CDR2 reads YSYEKL. The V end lost 1 base, the J end lost 1 base, and 11 bases lay between the germline ends. The CDR3 sequence is 16 residues long. The CDR3 DNA reads TGCGCCAGCAGCCAAGTTTCTCCGGGGAGCAATCAGCCCCAGCATTTT. Translation: CASSQVSPGSNQPQHF.

The chain combines TRBV20-1 with TRBJ2-1; 13 nucleotides agree with TRBD2. The CDR3 has 16 residues. Trimming took 4 bases from V and 8 from J; bases not matched to a gene: 11. Germline assignment: CDR1 DFQATT and CDR2 SNEGSKA (reference sequence). DNA of the CDR3: TGCAGTGCTAACACCCCCCGGACTAGCGGGAGTTATGAGCAGTTCTTC. This gives the protein CSANTPRTSGSYEQFF.

This clonotype has ten or more counts. The J gene is TRBJ1-6, the V gene TRBV28, with TRBD1 identical over 7 bases. Unmatched junction bases numbered 10, after V lost 4 bases and J lost 10 bases. Germline-derived CDR1 and CDR2 are MDHEN and SYDVKM. The CDR3 contains 15 residues. CDR3 residues: CASSSVKTGRSPLHF. Written as DNA, the CDR3 is TGTGCCAGCAGTTCCGTGAAGACAGGGAGGTCACCCCTCCACTTT.

V is TRBV12-3 or TRBV12-4 and J is TRBJ1-3, with 9 bases that match TRBD1. The CDR3 is 15 amino acids. V trimming: 6 bases; J trimming: 2 bases; junction bases outside the gene matches: 5. CDR3 DNA: TGTGCCAGCAGGCCCGGGACAGGGCCTGGAAACACCATATATTTT. Its protein product is CASRPGTGPGNTIYF.

This clonotype appeared a few times. The V and J genes are TRBV6-5 and TRBJ2-7, with 8 nucleotides matching TRBD1. J gave up 9 bases and V 0 bases, and 13 bases lay outside the gene matches. Germline-derived CDR1 and CDR2 are MNHEY and SVGAGI. This CDR3 is 16 amino acids long. CDR3 amino acids: CASSYSNARGQGRQYF. In nucleotides, the CDR3 is TGTGCCAGCAGTTACTCGAATGCCAGGGGGCAGGGAAGGCAGTACTTC.

This clonotype occurred a few times. The chain recombines TRBV28 with TRBJ2-7; no definite D call. Germline lookup yields CDR1 MDHEN and CDR2 SYDVKM. The ends were cut back, 6 bases at V and 6 bases at J, with 24 bases in the middle. The CDR3 extends over 16 amino acids. The CDR3 DNA is TGTGCCAGCAGCGCGAGTTGGGCGGCCTCAGGAGCCGAGCAGTACTTC. Amino acids: CASSASWAASGAEQYF.

The chain carries TRBV20-1 and TRBJ2-5; 9 positions agree with TRBD1. V dropped 6 bases and J dropped 6; count of bases not matched to a gene: 5. The CDR3 runs 12 residues. Germline V gene data show CDR1 as DFQATT and CDR2 as SNEGSKA (reference sequence). The CDR3 bases are TGCAGTGCGAACAGGGGGCTAAAGACCCAGTACTTC. This translates into CSANRGLKTQYF.

This clonotype was counted ten times or more. The rearrangement uses TRBV5-1 and TRBJ2-7, with D possibly TRBD2 on 5 matching bases. Germline V lookup: CDR1 SGHRS, CDR2 YFSETQ. The length of the CDR3 is 15 residues. Trimming cost V 0 bases and J 5 bases, with 15 bases left between them. The CDR3 sequence is CASSLVAAEENEQYF. The CDR3 DNA reads as TGCGCCAGCAGCTTGGTCGCAGCGGAGGAGAACGAGCAGTACTTC.

V gene TRBV15 combines with J gene TRBJ1-1; no clear D gene. The germline V gene has CDR1 LNHNV and CDR2 YYDKDF (reference sequence). V gave up 4 bases and J gave up 0 bases, with 6 bases separating them. The CDR3 runs 13 residues. The DNA for the CDR3 is TGTGCCACCAGCATCGAGATGAACACTGAAGCTTTCTTT. It encodes CATSIEMNTEAFF. The whole variable domain, remainder taken from reference TRBV15 and TRBJ1-1, is DAMVIQNPRYQVTQFGKPVTLSCSQTLNHNVMYWYQQKSSQAPKLLFHYYDKDFNNEADTPDNFQSRRPNTSFCFLDIRSPGLGDTAMYLCATSIEMNTEAFFGQGTRLTVV.

This clonotype was detected many times. The chain employs TRBV6-1 and TRBJ2-3; weak D call: TRBD1 (5 bases). This CDR3 is built from 14 residues. Trimming pared 5 bases from V and 5 bases from J, leaving 14 bases between. CDR1 MNHNS and CDR2 SASEGT come from the germline V gene. CDR3 sequence: CASSTTQGEDTQYF. CDR3 sequence (DNA): TGTGCCAGCAGTACGACACAAGGGGAAGATACGCAGTATTTT.

The chain has TRBV3-1 and TRBJ2-7; 7 bases match TRBD1. This CDR3 comprises 17 residues. Germline loops: CDR1 LGHDT, CDR2 YNNKEL (reference sequence). The junction had 12 bases not matched to a gene; V was cut back by 1 base and J by 3 bases. The CDR3 region is CASSQGLVTGNIYEQYF. The CDR3 nucleotides are TGTGCCAGCAGCCAAGGGTTGGTGACAGGGAATATCTACGAGCAGTACTTC.

This clonotype was counted at least ten times. The chain couples TRBV5-1 to TRBJ2-1; D ambiguous. There are 12 residues in the CDR3. Per the germline V gene, CDR1 is SGHRS and CDR2 is YFSETQ. Deletions cut 0 bases from V and 8 bases from J, with 6 bases between. The CDR3 protein is CASSLASHEQFF. For the CDR3, the DNA is TGCGCCAGCAGCTTGGCTAGTCATGAGCAGTTCTTC.

The CDR3 region is CASSLSPVGNQPQHF. DNA for the CDR3: TGTGCCAGCAGTTTATCCCCGGTGGGCAATCAGCCCCAGCATTTT. This chain connects TRBV27 to TRBJ1-5; D unresolved. The germline gives CDR1 MNHEY, CDR2 SMNVEV (reference sequence). The CDR3 contains 15 residues. The V end was cut by 0 bases, the J end by 2 bases, with 8 bases between.

There are a few counts of this clonotype. V is TRBV20-1 and J is TRBJ2-5; 8 bases align to TRBD1. V shed 0 bases, J shed 5 bases, and the junction held 5 bases outside the gene matches. CDR1 and CDR2 (germline): DFQATT, SNEGSKA (reference sequence). The CDR3 totals 14 residues. The CDR3 loop reads CSARDGQGGETQYF. As DNA, the CDR3 is TGCAGTGCTAGAGATGGACAGGGTGGCGAGACCCAGTACTTC.

This chain joins TRBV30 and TRBJ1-6, with a tentative D call TRBD1 (6 bases). V lost 5 bases and J 8 bases, leaving 19 bases between the germline ends. This CDR3 spans 15 amino acids. The germline V gene has CDR1 GTSNPN and CDR2 SVGIG (reference sequence). CDR3 region: CAWGPGTPDDSPLHF. The CDR3 coding sequence is TGTGCCTGGGGACCCGGGACACCTGATGATTCACCCCTCCACTTT.

The V and J genes are TRBV4-3 and TRBJ2-6; the match to TRBD2 covers 10 bases. Germline V CDR1 and CDR2: LGHNA, YSLEER. The CDR3 runs to 18 residues. J was trimmed by 2 bases and V by 0 bases; bases with no gene match: 4. CDR3 region: CASSQDYSGRTGANVLTF. Here the CDR3 DNA reads TGCGCCAGCAGCCAAGATTATAGCGGGAGGACTGGGGCCAACGTCCTGACTTTC.